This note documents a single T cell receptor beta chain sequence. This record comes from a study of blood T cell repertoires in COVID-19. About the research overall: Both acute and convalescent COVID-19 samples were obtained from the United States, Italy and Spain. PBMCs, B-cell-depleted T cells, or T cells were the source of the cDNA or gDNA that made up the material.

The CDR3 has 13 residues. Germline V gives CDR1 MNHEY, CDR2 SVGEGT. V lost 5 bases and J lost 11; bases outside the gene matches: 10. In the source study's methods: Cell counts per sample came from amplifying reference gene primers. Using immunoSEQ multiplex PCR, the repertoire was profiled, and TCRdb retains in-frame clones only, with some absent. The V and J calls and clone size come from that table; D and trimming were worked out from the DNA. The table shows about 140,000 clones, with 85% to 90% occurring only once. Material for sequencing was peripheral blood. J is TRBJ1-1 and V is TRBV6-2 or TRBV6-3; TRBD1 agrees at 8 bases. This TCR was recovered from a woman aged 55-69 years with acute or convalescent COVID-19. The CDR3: CASSEGQVMWAFF. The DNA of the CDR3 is TGTGCCAGCAGTGAGGGACAGGTGATGTGGGCTTTCTTT.